This T cell receptor (beta chain) stems from a study of blood T cell repertoires in COVID-19. Study in general: There were acute and convalescent COVID-19 samples, and they came from the United States, Italy and Spain.

Using immunoSEQ multiplex PCR, the repertoire was profiled, and TCRdb retains in-frame clones only, with some absent. Among 200,000 to 250,000 clones listed, about 90% were seen once. Participant age was roughly 18 to 90 years, and participants resided in about 25 US areas. Trimming shortened V by 4 bases and J by 9 bases, and 19 bases separated the two germline ends. CDR1 and CDR2 (germline): SGHVS, FNYEAQ. This CDR3 contains 14 residues. This clonotype was obtained from a woman in her thirties with acute COVID-19. The sample taken for sequencing was PBMCs or T cells enriched from blood (not recorded which). The chain joins TRBV7-6 to TRBJ2-7; D gene ambiguous. The CDR3 protein is CASSYDAPPRLQYF. In nucleotides, the CDR3 is TGTGCCAGCAGCTATGACGCCCCCCCCAGGTTGCAGTACTTC.